The present entry profiles one TCR beta chain with its context. The data were taken from a study of blood T cells in healthy people across ages. The CDR3 has 17 residues. Germline values: CDR1 SGDLS, CDR2 YYNGEE. Trimming took off 0 bases at V and 4 bases at J, with 19 bases between the two ends. Every sample gave at least 6 micrograms of total RNA when it was extracted. Next came a second PCR, run for about 6 to 12 cycles, which used a sample-barcoded 5' primer along with a J-beta primer mix. TCRdb re-analysed the 5' RACE reads in MiXCR, keeping a single row per CDR3 protein. Of 1.5 million to 2 million distinct CDR3 sequences in the sample, approximately 50% are singletons; the top ten hold roughly 2%.

Material: blood. The source of this sequence is a woman aged 35 to 49 in good health. The chain carries TRBV9 and TRBJ1-2; a weak D match, TRBD1 (6 bases). The CDR3 loop reads CASSVEFEMTGSYGYTF. The CDR3 DNA reads TGTGCCAGCAGCGTAGAATTCGAGATGACAGGATCCTATGGCTACACCTTC.